This T cell receptor (beta chain) was documented in a study of OX40 agonist ivuxolimab in advanced cancers. Background on the whole study: Ivuxolimab was a fully human IgG2 agonistic monoclonal antibody targeting the costimulatory receptor OX40 (CD134). The paper describes the monotherapy dose-escalation part (N of about 52 patients) of the phase I trial of ivuxolimab. Partial responses occurred in three dose-escalation patients, of whom one had hepatocellular carcinoma and two had cutaneous melanoma. Among the roughly 52 dose-escalation patients, approximately 20 had hepatocellular carcinoma, approximately 15 melanoma, 9 renal cell carcinoma and 9 head and neck cancer. Intravenous ivuxolimab was administered to patients every 2 weeks at six dose levels: 0.01, 0.1, 0.3, 1.5, 3 and 10 mg/kg. A male proportion of 70% to 90% and a mean age of approximately 58 years, ranging from about 20 to 79, were recorded for the dose-escalation cohort. Peripheral TCRbeta sequencing aimed to test whether ivuxolimab altered TCR sequence diversity and caused clonal T-cell expansion. Patients were allowed to have had prior anti-PD-1, anti-PD-L1 or anti-CTLA-4 therapy, and more than 35% of the dose-escalation patients had been treated with checkpoint inhibitors.

Trimming costs V 6 bases and J 1 base, and their ends lie 13 bases apart. Measured from the cysteine to the phenylalanine, the CDR3 is 13 residues long. Here the CDR3 DNA is all that survives: 39 bases in frame from base 1. The germline V gene yields SQVTM for CDR1 and ANQGSEA for CDR2. Comments on this clone: Its recognized antigen is unknown. The input lacks base qualities; no much larger clone sits a single base away.

Patients with autoimmune disease history or receiving systemic immunosuppression were excluded from the trial. Peripheral blood for TCR sequencing was collected from all dose cohorts at baseline, on cycle 4 day 1, and on cycle 7 day 1. Samples were obtained from an open-label, multicenter, first-in-human phase I dose-escalation trial of ivuxolimab. Adults with locally advanced or metastatic melanoma, renal cell carcinoma, hepatocellular carcinoma or head and neck squamous cell carcinoma were enrolled in the trial. Before TCR sequencing, CD4+ and CD8+ T cells were separately sorted from peripheral blood. Genomic DNA was extracted from sorted cells for sequencing of the TCRbeta CDR3 region. The immunoSEQ Assay was used for sequencing of TCRbeta CDR3 regions. Held by TCRdb, this immuneACCESS table contains in-frame sequences only and omits some clones. Under half of the omission traces to an unresolved V gene where checked; the cause of the rest is unknown. The sample table records about 83,000 clones; 92% of these occur just once. The ten biggest clones cover about 8.6% of the sample.

General study outcomes and caveats: Low levels of normalized T-cell clonal expansion were also seen in some patients who did not respond. After ivuxolimab, CD8+ T cells had more expanded clones than CD4+ T cells on average. Which antigens the clonally expanded peripheral T cells were specific for was not determined. At doses of 0.1 to 3.0 mg/kg, clonal expansion of both CD4+ and CD8+ blood T cells was observed from baseline to week 6. In partial responders in the 0.1-3.0 mg/kg groups, normalized peripheral clonal expansion was found to be among the lowest, especially among CD8+ T cells.

The source of this sequence is an adult with an advanced solid tumor such as melanoma, head and neck, liver or kidney cancer. The rearrangement combines TRBV29-1 with TRBJ2-7; perhaps TRBD2 is the D gene, with 6 bases matching. The sample consisted of CD4+ or CD8+ T cells sorted from blood, taken in a trial of the OX40 agonist ivuxolimab. The DNA sequence is as follows: TGCAGCGTCGGTGGAGGGGAGTCCTACGAGCAGTACTTC. This translates into CSVGGGESYEQYF.